This is a list of T cell receptor beta chains from one sample in a study of cytomegalovirus exposure and HLA in healthy donors. Only in-frame clones appear in the TCRdb table, and some are missing; sequencing was by immunoSEQ multiplex PCR. Across tens of thousands of clones, the top ten clones capture around 1.1% of the sample. The specimen sequenced was PBMCs. These TCRs come from a young woman in good health and CMV-seronegative. CDR3s include the opening cysteine and the closing phenylalanine or tryptophan. A D gene is named only where the DNA matches it firmly.

d_call	cdr3_length	j_call	v_call	cdr3_aa	cdr3_nt
TRBD2	17	TRBJ2-3	TRBV5-6	CASSFGTSGQSTDTQYF	TGTGCCAGCAGCTTTGGGACTAGCGGACAGAGCACAGATACGCAGTATTTT
TRBD1	15	TRBJ2-6	TRBV29-1	CSVETGGNGANVLTF	TGCAGCGTTGAGACAGGGGGGAATGGGGCCAACGTCCTGACTTTC
.	15	TRBJ1-2	TRBV30	CAWSYPPGDHYGYTF	TGTGCCTGGAGTTATCCTCCAGGGGACCATTATGGCTACACCTTC
.	15	TRBJ1-1	TRBV18	CASSPATGWNTEAFF	TGTGCCAGCTCACCGGCTACAGGGTGGAACACTGAAGCTTTCTTT
.	15	TRBJ1-1	TRBV30	CAGINSLLRNTEAFF	TGTGCCGGGATTAACAGCTTACTTCGGAACACTGAAGCTTTCTTT
.	13	TRBJ2-3	TRBV2	CASSERQDDTQYF	TGTGCCAGCAGTGAAAGACAGGATGATACGCAGTATTTT
.	14	TRBJ2-1	TRBV29-1	CSVEMGLSYNEQFF	TGCAGCGTTGAAATGGGGCTCTCCTACAATGAGCAGTTCTTC
.	15	TRBJ1-3	TRBV7-8	CASSLGAASGNTIYF	TGTGCCAGCAGCTTAGGGGCAGCCTCTGGAAACACCATATATTTT
TRBD1	14	TRBJ1-3	TRBV28	CASSPTGTGNTIYF	TGTGCCAGCAGTCCGACAGGGACTGGAAACACCATATATTTT
TRBD1	15	TRBJ1-2	TRBV5-1	CASSYGQGVGNGYTF	TGCGCCAGCAGCTATGGACAGGGAGTAGGAAATGGCTACACCTTC
.	14	TRBJ1-2	TRBV6-5	CASSLQGGGDGYTF	TGTGCCAGCAGTTTGCAGGGAGGCGGCGATGGCTACACCTTC
TRBD1	14	TRBJ2-7	TRBV5-8	CASSVRGQLYEQYF	TGTGCCAGCAGCGTCAGGGGGCAGCTCTACGAGCAGTACTTC
.	15	TRBJ1-1	TRBV6-1	CASSEWGRVNTEAFF	TGTGCCAGCAGTGAATGGGGGCGCGTGAACACTGAAGCTTTCTTT
.	13	TRBJ1-1	TRBV9	CASSFRPGTEAFF	TGTGCCAGCAGCTTCCGGCCGGGCACTGAAGCTTTCTTT
.	17	TRBJ2-1	TRBV2	CASRAPGSAVRKNEQFF	TGTGCCAGCAGGGCCCCGGGGAGCGCGGTAAGGAAAAATGAGCAGTTCTTC
TRBD1	14	TRBJ1-2	TRBV6-6	CASSYSGDRGGYTF	TGTGCCAGCAGTTACTCAGGGGACAGGGGAGGCTACACCTTC
TRBD1	15	TRBJ2-7	TRBV2	CASSAHGTGSGEQYF	TGTGCCAGCAGTGCACACGGGACAGGGTCCGGCGAGCAGTACTTC
.	17	TRBJ1-3	TRBV10-2	CASSEPPDGSSGNTIYF	TGCGCCAGCAGTGAGCCACCTGACGGGAGCTCTGGAAACACCATATATTTT
TRBD2	15	TRBJ2-1	TRBV9	CASSSSGGTYNEQFF	TGTGCCAGCAGCTCTAGCGGGGGAACCTACAATGAGCAGTTCTTC
.	15	TRBJ2-2	TRBV7-6	CASSSGVANTGELFF	TGTGCCAGCAGCTCCGGAGTGGCGAACACCGGGGAGCTGTTTTTT
.	12	TRBJ1-3	TRBV7-9	CASSSTTGTIYF	TGTGCCAGCAGCTCTACCACGGGGACCATATATTTT
TRBD2	13	TRBJ2-1	TRBV5-1	CASSLEAGGVQFF	TGCGCCAGCAGCTTGGAAGCGGGGGGTGTGCAGTTCTTC
.	13	TRBJ2-1	TRBV27	CASSEHSYNEQFF	TGTGCCAGCAGCGAGCACTCCTACAATGAGCAGTTCTTC
.	14	TRBJ1-1	TRBV2	CASSGARGDTEAFF	TGTGCCAGCAGTGGGGCTAGGGGTGACACTGAAGCTTTCTTT
TRBD1	14	TRBJ1-2	TRBV15	CATSAGQGEYGYTF	TGTGCCACCAGCGCCGGACAGGGAGAATATGGCTACACCTTC
.	15	TRBJ2-2	TRBV5-1	CASRGQGLNTGELFF	TGCGCCAGCAGGGGTCAGGGGCTTAACACCGGGGAGCTGTTTTTT
TRBD2	15	TRBJ2-5	TRBV10-2	CASSLLAGGQETQYF	TGCGCCAGCAGTTTACTAGCGGGGGGACAAGAGACCCAGTACTTC
.	14	TRBJ1-1	TRBV29-1	CSGLTGASGTEAFF	TGCAGCGGGCTGACAGGTGCCTCAGGGACTGAAGCTTTCTTT
.	13	TRBJ2-6	TRBV29-1	CSVFSSGANVLTF	TGCAGCGTCTTTAGCTCTGGGGCCAACGTCCTGACTTTC
TRBD1	15	TRBJ1-1	TRBV5-1	CASSGGDRWNTEAFF	TGCGCCAGCAGCGGGGGGGACAGGTGGAACACTGAAGCTTTCTTT
TRBD1	14	TRBJ1-3	TRBV18	CASSRDSSGNTIYF	TGTGCCAGCTCACGGGACAGCTCTGGAAACACCATATATTTT
TRBD2	15	TRBJ2-5	TRBV5-1	CASSRRTSGQETQYF	TGCGCCAGCAGTAGACGGACTAGCGGCCAAGAGACCCAGTACTTC
TRBD1	14	TRBJ2-7	TRBV30	CAWSTGVVSYEQYF	TGTGCCTGGTCCACAGGGGTTGTCTCCTACGAGCAGTACTTC
.	14	TRBJ2-1	TRBV5-4	CASSPMGAQAEQFF	TGTGCCAGCAGCCCTATGGGGGCTCAAGCTGAGCAGTTCTTC
TRBD1	15	TRBJ2-3	TRBV19	CATRDRGDSTDTQYF	TGTGCCACCCGCGACAGGGGAGATAGCACAGATACGCAGTATTTT
.	14	TRBJ1-4	TRBV28	CASSLEGYNEKLFF	TGTGCCAGCAGTTTGGAGGGTTATAATGAAAAACTGTTTTTT
TRBD2	15	TRBJ2-3	TRBV6-5	CASRGVAGGQDTQYF	TGTGCCAGCAGGGGGGTAGCGGGGGGGCAGGATACGCAGTATTTT
.	15	TRBJ2-5	TRBV18	CASSPELRTKETQYF	TGTGCCAGCTCACCTGAGTTGCGGACAAAAGAGACCCAGTACTTC
TRBD1	15	TRBJ2-7	TRBV11-2	CASSLVRTGGYEQYF	TGTGCCAGCAGCTTAGTTAGGACAGGGGGCTACGAGCAGTACTTC
.	11	TRBJ1-1	TRBV20-1	CSAQGNTEAFF	TGCAGTGCCCAGGGGAACACTGAAGCTTTCTTT
.	16	TRBJ1-1	TRBV7-8	CASSLGRPPMNTEAFF	TGTGCCAGCAGCTTGGGCAGGCCCCCGATGAACACTGAAGCTTTCTTT
.	13	TRBJ1-2	TRBV19	CASTDTRSYGYTF	TGTGCCAGTACGGACACTCGAAGCTATGGCTACACCTTC
.	13	TRBJ1-5	TRBV18	CASSPAQGQPQHF	TGTGCCAGCTCACCTGCACAGGGACAGCCCCAGCATTTT
.	14	TRBJ1-3	TRBV5-1	CASSMGDSGNTIYF	TGCGCCAGCAGCATGGGCGACTCTGGAAACACCATATATTTT
.	16	TRBJ2-3	TRBV7-2	CASSAGSGRRSDTQYF	TGTGCCAGCAGCGCGGGTTCGGGTCGCAGGTCAGATACGCAGTATTTT
.	13	TRBJ1-2	TRBV6-5	CASRPTGANGYTF	TGTGCCAGCAGACCGACAGGCGCAAATGGCTACACCTTC